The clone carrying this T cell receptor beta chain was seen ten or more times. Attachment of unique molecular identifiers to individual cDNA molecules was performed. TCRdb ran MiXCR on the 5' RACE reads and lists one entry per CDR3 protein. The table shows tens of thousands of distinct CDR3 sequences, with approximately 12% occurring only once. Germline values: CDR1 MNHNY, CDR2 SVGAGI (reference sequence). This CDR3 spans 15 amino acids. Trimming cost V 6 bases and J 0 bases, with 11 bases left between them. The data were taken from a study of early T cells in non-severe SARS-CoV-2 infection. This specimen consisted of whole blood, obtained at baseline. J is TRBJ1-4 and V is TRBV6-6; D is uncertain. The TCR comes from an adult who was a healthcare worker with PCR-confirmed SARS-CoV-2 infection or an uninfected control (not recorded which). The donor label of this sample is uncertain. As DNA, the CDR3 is TGTGCCAGCAGAGATGATCCGGCAACTAATGAAAAACTGTTTTTT. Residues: CASRDDPATNEKLFF.